This T cell receptor beta chain was recorded in a study of sequential checkpoint blockade in melanoma (dated by TCRdb to about 2019). Turning to the overall study: Patients were randomized 1:1 to first-line nivolumab followed by ipilimumab (arm A) or ipilimumab followed by nivolumab (arm B). Maintenance nivolumab came after both trial sequences.

TCRbeta CDR3 regions were immunosequenced from genomic DNA with the immunoSEQ Assay. Before high-throughput sequencing, the genomic DNA was amplified using bias-controlled multiplex PCR. The authors' analysis ran thus. To quantify the absolute abundance of each unique TCRbeta CDR3 region, the sequences were collapsed and filtered. Clonality was defined as 1 minus Pielou's evenness and was calculated using productive rearrangements only. A previously published method was used to identify clones with significantly greater frequencies in on-treatment samples than in baseline samples. As stored in TCRdb, this immuneACCESS dataset retains in-frame rearrangements with V and J assigned. A fraction of the clones does not appear; measured against another copy, unresolved V genes explain less than half of the discrepancy, and the remainder lacks a known reason. Clone size and the V and J calls come from that table; the DNA yielded D and trimming. Recorded for this sample are some 8,000 clones; over 85% of them occurred a single time. The top ten constitute roughly 14% of the sample.

The paper as a whole reports these results and caveats: The model for predicting response that combines TCR metrics with mutation burden needs to be validated in larger, independent patient cohorts.

Only one count was recorded for this clone. Its antigen is unknown. One base away there is no much larger clone; base qualities are not given. The CDR3, cysteine through phenylalanine, is 15 amino acids long. The DNA shown is the 45-base CDR3, in frame from base 1. Based on the germline V gene (reference sequence), the CDR1 and CDR2 sequences are SEHNR and FQNEAQ. Trimming at the junction amounts to 1 base on V and 0 bases on J, and the germline ends lie 7 bases apart. The label giving this sample's treatment or condition can be read as: randomized to nivolumab then ipilimumab (arm A) or the reverse (arm B). None of the patients in the trial had previously been given DNA-damaging chemotherapy. On a FACS Aria II flow cytometer, live CD3+CD8+ cells that were negative for CD19 and CD56 were sorted from thawed PBMCs. The samples were obtained from melanoma patients enrolled in CheckMate 064, an open-label, randomized phase II trial testing sequential checkpoint blockade. Peripheral blood mononuclear cells were obtained through leukapheresis, purified using Ficoll-Paque, and frozen in human serum containing roughly 10% DMSO. Right after sorting, the blood CD3+CD8+ cells were verified to be >98% pure, and DNA extraction followed.

The sample was CD8+ T cells sorted from blood (inferred from file names), taken from a patient given nivolumab and ipilimumab in sequence. The V and J genes are TRBV7-9 and TRBJ1-3, with the D gene too uncertain to name. The receptor was derived from a human donor with melanoma. The CDR3 protein is CASSLGLGSGNTIYF. The DNA reads TGTGCCAGCAGCTTAGGACTTGGCTCTGGAAACACCATATATTTT.